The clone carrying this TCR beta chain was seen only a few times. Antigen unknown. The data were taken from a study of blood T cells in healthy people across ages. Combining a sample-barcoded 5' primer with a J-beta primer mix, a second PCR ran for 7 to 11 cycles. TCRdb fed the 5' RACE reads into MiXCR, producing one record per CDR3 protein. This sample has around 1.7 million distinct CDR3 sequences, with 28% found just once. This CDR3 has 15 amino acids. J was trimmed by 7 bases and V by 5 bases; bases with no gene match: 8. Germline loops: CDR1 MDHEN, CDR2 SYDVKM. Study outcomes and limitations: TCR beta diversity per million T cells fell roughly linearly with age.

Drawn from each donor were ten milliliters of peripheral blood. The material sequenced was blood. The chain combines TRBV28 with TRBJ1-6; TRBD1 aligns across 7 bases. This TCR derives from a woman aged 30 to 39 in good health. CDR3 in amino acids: CASSPRDRPNSPLHF. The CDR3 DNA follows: TGTGCCAGCAGTCCCCGGGACAGACCAAATTCACCCCTCCACTTT.